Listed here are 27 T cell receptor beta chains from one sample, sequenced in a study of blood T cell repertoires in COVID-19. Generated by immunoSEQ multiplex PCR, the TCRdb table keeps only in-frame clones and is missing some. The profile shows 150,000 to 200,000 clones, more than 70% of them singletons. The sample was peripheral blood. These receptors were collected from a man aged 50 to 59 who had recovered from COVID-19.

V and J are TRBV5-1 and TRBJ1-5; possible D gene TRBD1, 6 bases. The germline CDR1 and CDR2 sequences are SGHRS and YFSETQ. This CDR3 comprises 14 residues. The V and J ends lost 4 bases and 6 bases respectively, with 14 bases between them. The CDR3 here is CASSSGGGGQPQHF. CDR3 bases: TGCGCCAGCAGCAGTGGGGGAGGGGGTCAGCCCCAGCATTTT. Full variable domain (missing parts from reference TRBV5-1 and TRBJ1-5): KAGVTQTPRYLIKTRGQQVTLSCSPISGHRSVSWYQQTPGQGLQFLFEYFSETQRNKGNFPGRFSGRQFSNSRSEMNVSTLELGDSALYLCASSSGGGGQPQHFGDGTRLSIL.

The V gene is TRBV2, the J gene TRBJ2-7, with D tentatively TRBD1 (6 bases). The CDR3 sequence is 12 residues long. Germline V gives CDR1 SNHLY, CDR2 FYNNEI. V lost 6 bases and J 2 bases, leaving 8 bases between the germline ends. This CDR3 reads CASRDSTYEQYF. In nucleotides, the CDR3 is TGTGCCAGCAGGGACAGCACCTACGAGCAGTACTTC.

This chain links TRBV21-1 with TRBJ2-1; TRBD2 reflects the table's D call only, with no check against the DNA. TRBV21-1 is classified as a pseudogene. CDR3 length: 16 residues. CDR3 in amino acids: CASSISSLDGNNEQFF. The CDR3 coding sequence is TGTGCCAGCAGCATAAGCAGTCTCGACGGGAACAATGAGCAGTTCTTC.

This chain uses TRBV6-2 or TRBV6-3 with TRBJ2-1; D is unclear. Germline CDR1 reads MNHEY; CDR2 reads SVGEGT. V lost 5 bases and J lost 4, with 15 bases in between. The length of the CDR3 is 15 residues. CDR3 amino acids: CASSPALGLYNEQFF. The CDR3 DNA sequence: TGTGCCAGCAGTCCCGCCCTAGGCTTATACAATGAGCAGTTCTTC.

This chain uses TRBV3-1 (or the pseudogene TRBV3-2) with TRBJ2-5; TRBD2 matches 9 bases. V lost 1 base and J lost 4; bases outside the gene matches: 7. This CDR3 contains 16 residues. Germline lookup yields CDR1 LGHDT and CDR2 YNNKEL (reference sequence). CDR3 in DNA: TGTGCCAGCAGCCAAGGTAGCCAAGCGGGGGGAGAGACCCAGTACTTC. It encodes CASSQGSQAGGETQYF.

The CDR3 loop is CASSATGVFYEQYF. Written as DNA, the CDR3 is TGTGCCAGCAGCGCAACAGGGGTTTTCTACGAGCAGTACTTC. V usage is TRBV7-8 and J usage is TRBJ2-7; 7 nucleotides agree with TRBD1. CDR3 length: 14 residues. V trimming: 5 bases; J trimming: 3 bases; junction bases outside the gene matches: 7. Per the germline V gene, CDR1 is SGHVS and CDR2 is FQNEAQ.

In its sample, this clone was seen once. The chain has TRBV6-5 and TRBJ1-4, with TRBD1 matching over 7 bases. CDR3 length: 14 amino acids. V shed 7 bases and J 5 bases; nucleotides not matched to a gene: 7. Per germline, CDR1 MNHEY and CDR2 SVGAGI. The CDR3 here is CASNRGIGNEKLFF. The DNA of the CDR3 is TGTGCCAGCAACAGGGGAATTGGGAATGAAAAACTGTTTTTT.

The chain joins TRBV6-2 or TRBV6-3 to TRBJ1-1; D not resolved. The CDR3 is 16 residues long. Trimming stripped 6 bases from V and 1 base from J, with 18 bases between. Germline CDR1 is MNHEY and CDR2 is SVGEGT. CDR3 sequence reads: CASSTSVGRRNTEAFF. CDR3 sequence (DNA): TGTGCCAGCAGCACTAGTGTGGGAAGGAGGAACACTGAAGCTTTCTTT.

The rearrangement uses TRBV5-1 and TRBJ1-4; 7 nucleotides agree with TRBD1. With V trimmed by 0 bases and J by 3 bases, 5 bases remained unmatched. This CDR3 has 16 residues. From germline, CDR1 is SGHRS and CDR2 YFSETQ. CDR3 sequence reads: CASSLDRGTANEKLFF. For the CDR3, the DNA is TGCGCCAGCAGCTTGGACAGGGGTACAGCTAATGAAAAACTGTTTTTT.

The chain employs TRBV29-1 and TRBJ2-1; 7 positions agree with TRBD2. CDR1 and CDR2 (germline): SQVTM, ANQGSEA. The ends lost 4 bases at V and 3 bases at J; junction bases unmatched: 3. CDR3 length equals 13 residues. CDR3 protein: CSVGGGVYNEQFF. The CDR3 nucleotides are TGCAGCGTTGGTGGGGGGGTCTACAATGAGCAGTTCTTC.

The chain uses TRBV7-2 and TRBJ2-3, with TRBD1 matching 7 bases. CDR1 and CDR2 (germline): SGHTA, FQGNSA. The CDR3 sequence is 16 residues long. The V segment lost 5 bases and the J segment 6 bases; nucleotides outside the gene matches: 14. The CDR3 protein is CASSPRWDRVGDTQYF. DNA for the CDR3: TGTGCCAGCAGCCCAAGATGGGACAGAGTAGGGGATACGCAGTATTTT. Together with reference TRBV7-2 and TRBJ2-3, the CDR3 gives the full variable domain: GAGVSQSPSNKVTEKGKDVELRCDPISGHTALYWYRQSLGQGLEFLIYFQGNSAPDKSGLPSDRFSAERTGGSVSTLTIQRTQQEDSAVYLCASSPRWDRVGDTQYFGPGTRLTVL.

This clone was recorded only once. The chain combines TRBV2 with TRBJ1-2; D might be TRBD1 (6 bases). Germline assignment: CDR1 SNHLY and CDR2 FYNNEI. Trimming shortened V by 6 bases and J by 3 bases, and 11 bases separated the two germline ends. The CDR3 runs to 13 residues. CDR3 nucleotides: TGTGCCAGCAGCCAAGGGGGGGACTATGGCTACACCTTC. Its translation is CASSQGGDYGYTF.

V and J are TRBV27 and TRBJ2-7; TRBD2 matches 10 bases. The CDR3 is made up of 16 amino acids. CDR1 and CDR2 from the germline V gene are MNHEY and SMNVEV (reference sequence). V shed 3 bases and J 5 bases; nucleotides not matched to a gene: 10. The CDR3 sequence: CASSLTPSGSLHEQYF. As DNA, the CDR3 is TGTGCCAGCAGTTTGACGCCTAGCGGGAGTCTCCACGAGCAGTACTTC.

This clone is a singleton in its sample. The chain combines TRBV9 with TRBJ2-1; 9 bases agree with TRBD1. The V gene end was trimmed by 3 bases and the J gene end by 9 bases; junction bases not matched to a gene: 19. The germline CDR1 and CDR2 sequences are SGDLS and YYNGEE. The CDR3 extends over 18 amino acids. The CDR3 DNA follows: TGTGCCAGCAGCGATAATCAAAGGACAGGGGTGATGGTTGGTGAGCAGTTCTTC. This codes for CASSDNQRTGVMVGEQFF.

Here the CDR3 DNA reads TGTGCCAGCAGCTTAGTGCAGGCCTGGGGGGTGACCGGGGAGCTGTTTTTT. It codes for CASSLVQAWGVTGELFF. This rearrangement joins TRBV11-2 to TRBJ2-2; D is possibly TRBD2 (6 bases). Germline V gene sequence: CDR1 SGHAT, CDR2 FQNNGV. The CDR3 is 17 amino acids. The V gene lost 1 base and the J gene lost 5 bases, with 17 bases spanning the gap.

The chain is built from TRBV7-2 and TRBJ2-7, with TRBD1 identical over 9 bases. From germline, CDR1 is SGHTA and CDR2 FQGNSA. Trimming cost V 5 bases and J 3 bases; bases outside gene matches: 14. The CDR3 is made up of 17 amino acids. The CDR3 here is CASSPRTGEVFVYEQYF. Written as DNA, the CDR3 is TGTGCCAGCAGCCCTCGGACAGGGGAGGTGTTCGTCTACGAGCAGTACTTC. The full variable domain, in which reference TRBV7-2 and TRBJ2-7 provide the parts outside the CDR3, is GAGVSQSPSNKVTEKGKDVELRCDPISGHTALYWYRQSLGQGLEFLIYFQGNSAPDKSGLPSDRFSAERTGGSVSTLTIQRTQQEDSAVYLCASSPRTGEVFVYEQYFGPGTRLTVT.

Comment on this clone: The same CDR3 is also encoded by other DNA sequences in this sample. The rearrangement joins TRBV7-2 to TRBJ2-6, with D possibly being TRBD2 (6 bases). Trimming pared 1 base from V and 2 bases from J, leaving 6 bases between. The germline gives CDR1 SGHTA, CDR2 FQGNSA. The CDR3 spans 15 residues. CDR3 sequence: CASSLGGAGANVLTF. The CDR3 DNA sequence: TGTGCCAGCAGCTTAGGGGGGGCTGGGGCCAACGTCCTGACTTTC. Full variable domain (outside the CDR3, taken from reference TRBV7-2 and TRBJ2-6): GAGVSQSPSNKVTEKGKDVELRCDPISGHTALYWYRQSLGQGLEFLIYFQGNSAPDKSGLPSDRFSAERTGGSVSTLTIQRTQQEDSAVYLCASSLGGAGANVLTFGAGSRLTVL.

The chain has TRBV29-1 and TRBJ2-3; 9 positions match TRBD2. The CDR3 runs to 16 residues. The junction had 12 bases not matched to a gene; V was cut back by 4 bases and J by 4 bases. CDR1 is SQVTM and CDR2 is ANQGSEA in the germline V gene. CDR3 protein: CSVAPNSGGTADTQYF. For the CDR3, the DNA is TGCAGCGTTGCACCCAACAGCGGGGGGACGGCAGATACGCAGTATTTT.

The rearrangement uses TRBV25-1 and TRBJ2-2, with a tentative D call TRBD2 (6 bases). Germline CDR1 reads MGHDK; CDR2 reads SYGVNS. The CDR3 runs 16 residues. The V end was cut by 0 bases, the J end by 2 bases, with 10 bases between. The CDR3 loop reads CASSEYGGINTGELFF. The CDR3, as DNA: TGTGCCAGCAGTGAATACGGAGGGATCAACACCGGGGAGCTGTTTTTT.

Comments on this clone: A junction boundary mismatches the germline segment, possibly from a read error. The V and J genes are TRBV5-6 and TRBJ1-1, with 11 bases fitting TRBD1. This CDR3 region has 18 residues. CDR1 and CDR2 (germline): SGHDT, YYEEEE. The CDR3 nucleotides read TGTGCCAGCACCTTGTTATCTGGACAGGGGGCTACAGGCACTGAAGCTTTCTTT. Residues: CASTLLSGQGATGTEAFF.

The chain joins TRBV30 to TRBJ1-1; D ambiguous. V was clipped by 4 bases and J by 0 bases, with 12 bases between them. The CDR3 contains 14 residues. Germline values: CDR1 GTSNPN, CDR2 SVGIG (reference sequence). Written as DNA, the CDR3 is TGTGCCTGGACCTACGATTTCATGAACACTGAAGCTTTCTTT. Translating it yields CAWTYDFMNTEAFF.

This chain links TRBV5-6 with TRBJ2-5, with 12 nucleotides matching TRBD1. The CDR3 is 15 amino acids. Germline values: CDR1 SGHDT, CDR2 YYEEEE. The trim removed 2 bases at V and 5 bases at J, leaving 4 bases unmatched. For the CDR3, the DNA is TGTGCCAGCAGCTTTCCGGGACAGGGGGCTGAGACCCAGTACTTC. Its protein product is CASSFPGQGAETQYF.

This CDR3 reads CASSKEREFSIRDTEAFF. CDR3 bases: TGTGCCAGCAGCAAAGAGAGGGAGTTCAGTATACGTGACACTGAAGCTTTCTTT. The chain couples TRBV21-1 to TRBJ1-1. TRBV21-1 is labeled a pseudogene. This CDR3 region has 18 residues.

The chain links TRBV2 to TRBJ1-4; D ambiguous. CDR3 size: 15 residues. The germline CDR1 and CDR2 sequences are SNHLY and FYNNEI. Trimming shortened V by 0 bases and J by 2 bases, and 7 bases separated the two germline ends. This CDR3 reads CASSEAQNTNEKLFF. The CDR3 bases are TGTGCCAGCAGTGAAGCGCAGAACACTAATGAAAAACTGTTTTTT.

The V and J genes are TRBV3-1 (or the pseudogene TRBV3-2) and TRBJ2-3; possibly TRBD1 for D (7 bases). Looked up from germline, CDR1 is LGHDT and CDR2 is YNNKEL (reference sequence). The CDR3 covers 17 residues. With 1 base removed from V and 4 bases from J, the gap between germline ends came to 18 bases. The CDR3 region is CASSQVAGGYIADTQYF. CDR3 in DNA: TGTGCCAGCAGCCAAGTCGCAGGGGGGTATATTGCAGATACGCAGTATTTT.

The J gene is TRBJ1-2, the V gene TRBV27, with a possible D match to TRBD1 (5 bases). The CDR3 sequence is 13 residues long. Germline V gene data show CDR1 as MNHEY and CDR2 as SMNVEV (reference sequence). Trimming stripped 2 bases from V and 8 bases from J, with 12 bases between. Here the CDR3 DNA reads TGTGCCAGCAGTTTACGGCAGGGTAGAGGCTACACCTTC. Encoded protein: CASSLRQGRGYTF.

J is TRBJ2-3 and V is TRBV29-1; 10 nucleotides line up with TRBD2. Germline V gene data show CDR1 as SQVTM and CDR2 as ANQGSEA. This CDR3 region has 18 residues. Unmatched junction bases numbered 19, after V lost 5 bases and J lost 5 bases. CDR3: CSVLPGGVAGGKKDTQYF. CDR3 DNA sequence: TGCAGCGTTCTCCCGGGCGGGGTAGCGGGAGGCAAAAAAGATACGCAGTATTTT.